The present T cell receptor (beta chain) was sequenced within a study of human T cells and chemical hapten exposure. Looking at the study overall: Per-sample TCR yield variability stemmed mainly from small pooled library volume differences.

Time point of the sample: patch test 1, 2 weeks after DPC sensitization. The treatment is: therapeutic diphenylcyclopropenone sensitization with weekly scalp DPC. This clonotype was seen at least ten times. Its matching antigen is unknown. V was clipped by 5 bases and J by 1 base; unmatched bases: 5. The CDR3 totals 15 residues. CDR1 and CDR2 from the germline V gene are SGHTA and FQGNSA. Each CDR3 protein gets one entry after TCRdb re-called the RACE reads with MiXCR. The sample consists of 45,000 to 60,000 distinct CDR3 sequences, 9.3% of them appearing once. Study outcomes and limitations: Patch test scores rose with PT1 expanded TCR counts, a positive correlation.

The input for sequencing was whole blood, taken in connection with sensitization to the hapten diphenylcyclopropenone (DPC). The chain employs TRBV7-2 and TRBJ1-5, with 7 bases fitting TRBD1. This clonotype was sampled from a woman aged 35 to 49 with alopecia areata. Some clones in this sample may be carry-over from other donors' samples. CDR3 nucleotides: TGTGCCAGCAGCGAGGACAGGTTAAGCAATCAGCCCCAGCATTTT. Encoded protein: CASSEDRLSNQPQHF.